This T cell receptor (beta chain) was identified in a study of vaccination effects on CD4 cells after COVID-19. Viral peptide pools were used in the ViraFEST assay to expand antigen-specific CD4+ T cells, and sequencing came afterward. Having been cultured for less than 12 days, the cells underwent CD4+ T cell isolation. Participants each got two BNT162b2 or mRNA-1273 vaccine doses. For this clone: Its specificity is unknown.

Using immunoSEQ multiplex PCR, the repertoire was profiled, and TCRdb retains in-frame clones only, with some absent. The sample includes more than 25,000 clones, over 80% seen only once; the top ten take 5% to 6.5%. The sample consisted of CD4+ T cells from PBMCs cultured with SARS-CoV-2 spike peptides, taken after COVID-19 vaccination. This clonotype was sampled from a human donor who received a COVID-19 vaccine. Some clones in this sample may be carry-over from other donors' samples.

The CDR3 DNA follows: TGTGCCAGCAGTTTAGGGACTAGATTAAATGAGCAGTTCTTC. This sequence encodes CASSLGTRLNEQFF. This chain connects TRBV28 to TRBJ2-1; 8 bases agree with TRBD2. J was trimmed by 7 bases and V by 2 bases; bases with no gene match: 4. There are 14 residues in the CDR3. The germline CDR1 and CDR2 sequences are MDHEN and SYDVKM.